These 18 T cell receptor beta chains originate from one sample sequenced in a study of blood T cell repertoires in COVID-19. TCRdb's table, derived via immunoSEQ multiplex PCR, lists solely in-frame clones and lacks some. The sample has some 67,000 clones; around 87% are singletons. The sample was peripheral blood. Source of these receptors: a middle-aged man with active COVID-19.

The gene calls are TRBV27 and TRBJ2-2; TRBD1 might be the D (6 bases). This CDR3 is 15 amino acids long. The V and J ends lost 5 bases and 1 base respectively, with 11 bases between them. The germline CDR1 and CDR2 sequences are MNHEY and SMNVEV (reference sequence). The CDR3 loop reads CASSRDILNTGELFF. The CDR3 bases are TGTGCCAGCAGTCGGGACATTTTGAACACCGGGGAGCTGTTTTTT.

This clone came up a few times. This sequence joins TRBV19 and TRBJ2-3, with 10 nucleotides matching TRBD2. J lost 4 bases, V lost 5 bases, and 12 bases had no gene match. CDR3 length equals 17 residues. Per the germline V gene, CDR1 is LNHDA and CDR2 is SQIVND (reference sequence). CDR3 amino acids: CASSAKRIGTSADTQYF. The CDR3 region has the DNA TGTGCCAGTAGTGCCAAAAGGATCGGGACTAGCGCAGATACGCAGTATTTT.

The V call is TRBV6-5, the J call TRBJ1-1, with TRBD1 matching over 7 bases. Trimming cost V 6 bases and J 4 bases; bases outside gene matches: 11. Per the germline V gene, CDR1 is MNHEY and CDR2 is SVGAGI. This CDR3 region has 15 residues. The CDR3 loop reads CASRDDRARGTEAFF. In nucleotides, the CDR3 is TGTGCCAGCAGGGATGACAGGGCGAGGGGCACTGAAGCTTTCTTT.

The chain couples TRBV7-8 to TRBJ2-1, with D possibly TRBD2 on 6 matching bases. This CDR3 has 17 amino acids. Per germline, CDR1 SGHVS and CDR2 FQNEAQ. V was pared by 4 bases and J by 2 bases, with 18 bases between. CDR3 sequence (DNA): TGTGCCAGCAGCTACCCCATGTGGCGGGAAACCTACAATGAGCAGTTCTTC. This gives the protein CASSYPMWRETYNEQFF.

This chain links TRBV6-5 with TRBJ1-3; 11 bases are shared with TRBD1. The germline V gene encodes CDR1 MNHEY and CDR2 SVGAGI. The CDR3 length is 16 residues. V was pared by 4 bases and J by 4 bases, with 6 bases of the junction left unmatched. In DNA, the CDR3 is TGTGCCAGCAGTTGGGACAGGGGGACGTCCGGAAACACCATATATTTT. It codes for CASSWDRGTSGNTIYF.

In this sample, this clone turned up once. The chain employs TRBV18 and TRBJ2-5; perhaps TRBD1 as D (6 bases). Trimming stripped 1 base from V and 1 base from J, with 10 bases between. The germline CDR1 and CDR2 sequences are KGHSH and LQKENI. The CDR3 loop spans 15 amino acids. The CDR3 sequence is CASSPRDTRQETQYF. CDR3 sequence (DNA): TGTGCCAGCTCACCACGGGACACTCGCCAAGAGACCCAGTACTTC. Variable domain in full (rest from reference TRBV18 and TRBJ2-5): NAGVMQNPRHLVRRRGQEARLRCSPMKGHSHVYWYRQLPEEGLKFMVYLQKENIIDESGMPKERFSAEFPKEGPSILRIQQVVRGDSAAYFCASSPRDTRQETQYFGPGTRLLVL.

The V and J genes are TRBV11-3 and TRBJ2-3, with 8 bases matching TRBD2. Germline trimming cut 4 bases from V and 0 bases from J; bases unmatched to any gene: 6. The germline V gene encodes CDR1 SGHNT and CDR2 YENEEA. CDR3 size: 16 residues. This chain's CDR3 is CASSSGGGSSTDTQYF. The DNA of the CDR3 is TGTGCCAGCAGCTCCGGGGGGGGATCCAGCACAGATACGCAGTATTTT.

The CDR3 is CASSVAAGGLRAGELFF. Written as DNA, the CDR3 is TGTGCCAGCAGCGTAGCAGCGGGAGGGTTGAGGGCCGGGGAGCTGTTTTTT. The chain has TRBV9 and TRBJ2-2, with TRBD2 matching over 10 bases. This CDR3 has 17 residues. Trimming at V came to 0 bases and at J to 6 bases, leaving 8 bases not matched to a gene. Germline loops: CDR1 SGDLS, CDR2 YYNGEE.

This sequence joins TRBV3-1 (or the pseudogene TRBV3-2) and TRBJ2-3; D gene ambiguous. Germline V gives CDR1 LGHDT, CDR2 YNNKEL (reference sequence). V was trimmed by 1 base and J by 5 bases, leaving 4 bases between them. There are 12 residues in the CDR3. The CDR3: CASSQGRDTQYF. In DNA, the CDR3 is TGTGCCAGCAGCCAAGGCAGAGATACGCAGTATTTT.

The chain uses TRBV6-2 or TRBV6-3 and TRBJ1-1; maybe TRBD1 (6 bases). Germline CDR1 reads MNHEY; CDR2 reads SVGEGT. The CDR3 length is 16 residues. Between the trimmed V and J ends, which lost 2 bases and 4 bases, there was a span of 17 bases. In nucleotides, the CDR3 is TGTGCCAGCAGTTACATTACAGGGATGGAATTCACTGAAGCTTTCTTT. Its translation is CASSYITGMEFTEAFF.

CDR3: CAISESKRELDEQYF. The CDR3 region has the DNA TGTGCCATCAGTGAGTCGAAGCGGGAGTTAGACGAGCAGTACTTC. The chain is built from TRBV10-3 and TRBJ2-7, with 8 bases matching TRBD2. CDR1 is ENHRY and CDR2 is SYGVKD in the germline V gene. The CDR3 extends over 15 amino acids. Trimming removed 0 bases from V and 5 bases from J; junction bases left unmatched: 6.

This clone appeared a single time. As DNA, the CDR3 is TGTGCCACCGGGCGGGAGTACACCGGGGAGCTGTTTTTT. It yields the protein CATGREYTGELFF. This chain uses TRBV24-1 with TRBJ2-2; TRBD2 agrees at 7 bases. Germline values: CDR1 KGHDR, CDR2 SFDVKD. The CDR3 is 13 residues long. The V segment lost 9 bases and the J segment 3 bases; nucleotides outside the gene matches: 3.

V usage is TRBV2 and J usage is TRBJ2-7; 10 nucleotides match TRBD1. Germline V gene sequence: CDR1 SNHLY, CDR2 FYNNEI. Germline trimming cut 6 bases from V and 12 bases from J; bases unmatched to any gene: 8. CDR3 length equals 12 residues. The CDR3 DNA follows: TGTGCCAGCAGCCAAGACAGGGGGCGTCCGTACTTC. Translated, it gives CASSQDRGRPYF.

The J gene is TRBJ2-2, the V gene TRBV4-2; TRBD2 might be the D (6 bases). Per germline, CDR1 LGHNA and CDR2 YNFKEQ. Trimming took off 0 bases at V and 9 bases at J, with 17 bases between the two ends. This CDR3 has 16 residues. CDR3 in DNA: TGTGCCAGCAGCCAAGAGAGTAGGGACTTCTACAGGGAGCTGTTTTTT. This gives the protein CASSQESRDFYRELFF.

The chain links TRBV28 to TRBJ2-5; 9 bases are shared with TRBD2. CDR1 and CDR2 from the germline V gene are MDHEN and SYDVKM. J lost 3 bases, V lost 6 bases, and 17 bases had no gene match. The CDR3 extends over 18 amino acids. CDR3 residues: CASSPGLAGRTFEETQYF. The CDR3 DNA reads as TGTGCCAGCAGCCCCGGCCTAGCGGGACGAACCTTCGAAGAGACCCAGTACTTC.

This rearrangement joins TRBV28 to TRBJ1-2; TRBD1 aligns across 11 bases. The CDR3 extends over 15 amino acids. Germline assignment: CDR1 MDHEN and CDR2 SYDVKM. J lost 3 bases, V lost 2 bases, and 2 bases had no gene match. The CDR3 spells CASSLGQGADYGYTF. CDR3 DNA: TGTGCCAGCAGTTTAGGACAGGGGGCCGACTATGGCTACACCTTC.

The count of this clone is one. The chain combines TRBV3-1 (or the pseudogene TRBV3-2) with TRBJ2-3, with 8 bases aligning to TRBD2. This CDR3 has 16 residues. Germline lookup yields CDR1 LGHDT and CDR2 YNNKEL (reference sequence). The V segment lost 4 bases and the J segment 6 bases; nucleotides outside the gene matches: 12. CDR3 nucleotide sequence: TGTGCCAGCAGCCTAAGAACTGGGACTAGGACGGATACGCAGTATTTT. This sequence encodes CASSLRTGTRTDTQYF.

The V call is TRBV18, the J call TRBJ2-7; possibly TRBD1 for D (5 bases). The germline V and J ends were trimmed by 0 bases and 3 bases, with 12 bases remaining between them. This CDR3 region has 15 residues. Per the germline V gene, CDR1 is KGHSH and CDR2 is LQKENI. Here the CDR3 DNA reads TGTGCCAGCTCACCACCGACAGCTGGGTACTACGAGCAGTACTTC. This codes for CASSPPTAGYYEQYF.